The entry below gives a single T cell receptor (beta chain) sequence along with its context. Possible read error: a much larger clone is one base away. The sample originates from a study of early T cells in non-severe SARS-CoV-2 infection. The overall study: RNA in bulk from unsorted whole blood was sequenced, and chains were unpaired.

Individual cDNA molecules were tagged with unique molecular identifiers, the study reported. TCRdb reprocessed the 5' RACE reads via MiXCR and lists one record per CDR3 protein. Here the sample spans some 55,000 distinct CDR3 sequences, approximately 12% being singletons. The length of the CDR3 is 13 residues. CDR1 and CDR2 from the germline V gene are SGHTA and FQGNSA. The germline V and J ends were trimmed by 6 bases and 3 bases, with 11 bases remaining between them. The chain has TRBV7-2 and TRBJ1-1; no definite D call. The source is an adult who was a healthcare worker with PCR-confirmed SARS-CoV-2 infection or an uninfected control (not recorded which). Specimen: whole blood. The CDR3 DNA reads TGTGCCAGCAGTGGACGGGCACACACTGAAGCTTTCTTT. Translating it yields CASSGRAHTEAFF. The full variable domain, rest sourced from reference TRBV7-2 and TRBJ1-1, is GAGVSQSPSNKVTEKGKDVELRCDPISGHTALYWYRQSLGQGLEFLIYFQGNSAPDKSGLPSDRFSAERTGGSVSTLTIQRTQQEDSAVYLCASSGRAHTEAFFGQGTRLTVV.